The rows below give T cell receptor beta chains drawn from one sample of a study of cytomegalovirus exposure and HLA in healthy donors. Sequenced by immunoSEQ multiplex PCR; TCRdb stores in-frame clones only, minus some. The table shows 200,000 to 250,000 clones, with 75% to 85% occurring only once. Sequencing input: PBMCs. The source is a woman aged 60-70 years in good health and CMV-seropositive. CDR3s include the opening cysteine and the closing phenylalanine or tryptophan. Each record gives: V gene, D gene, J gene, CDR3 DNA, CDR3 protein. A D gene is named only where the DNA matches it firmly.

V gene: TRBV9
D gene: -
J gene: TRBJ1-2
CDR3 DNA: TGTGCCAGCAATGGGGAGTACTGGGGTGGCTACACCTTC
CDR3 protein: CASNGEYWGGYTF

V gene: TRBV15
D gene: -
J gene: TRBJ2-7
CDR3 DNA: TGTGCCACCAGCAGAGATGGTCGGCGAGGCGCAGTTGAGCAGTACTTC
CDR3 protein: CATSRDGRRGAVEQYF

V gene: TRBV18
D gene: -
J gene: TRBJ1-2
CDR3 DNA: TGTGCCAGCTCACTGCAGGAGGCCTCCGGGTATGGCTACACCTTC
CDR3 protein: CASSLQEASGYGYTF

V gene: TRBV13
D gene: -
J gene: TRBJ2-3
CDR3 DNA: TGTGCCAGCAGTCCAGGACTGGATACGCAGTATTTT
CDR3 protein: CASSPGLDTQYF

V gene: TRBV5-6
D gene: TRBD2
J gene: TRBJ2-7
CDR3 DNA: TGTGCCAGCAGCAGGGCCCTAGCGGGGGCCGGGACCTACGAGCAGTACTTC
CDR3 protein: CASSRALAGAGTYEQYF

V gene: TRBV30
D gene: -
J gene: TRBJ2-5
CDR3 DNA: TGTGCCTGGAGTGTACTGGAGACCCAGTACTTC
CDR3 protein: CAWSVLETQYF

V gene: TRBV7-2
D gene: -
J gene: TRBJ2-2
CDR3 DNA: TGTGCCAGCAGTTCGAGAATGAACACCGGGGAGCTGTTTTTT
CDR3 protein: CASSSRMNTGELFF

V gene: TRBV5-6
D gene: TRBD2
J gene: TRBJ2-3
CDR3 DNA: TGTGCCAGCAGCTTGCGGGCTAGCGGGAGGGGGACAGATACGCAGTATTTT
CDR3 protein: CASSLRASGRGTDTQYF

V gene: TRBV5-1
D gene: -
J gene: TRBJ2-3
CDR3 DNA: TGCGCCAGCAGCTTGGAGGACAGAGATACGCAGTATTTT
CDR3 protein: CASSLEDRDTQYF

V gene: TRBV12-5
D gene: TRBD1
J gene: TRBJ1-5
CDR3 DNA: TGTGCTAGTGGCCCGACAGGGATTGGCAATCAGCCCCAGCATTTT
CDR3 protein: CASGPTGIGNQPQHF

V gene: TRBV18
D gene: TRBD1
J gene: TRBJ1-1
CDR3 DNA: TGTGCCAGCTCGGCGACAGGGGTGGACACTGAAGCTTTCTTT
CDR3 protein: CASSATGVDTEAFF

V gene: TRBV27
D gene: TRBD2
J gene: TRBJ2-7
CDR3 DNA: TGTGCCAGCAGTCCCCTCGGGGGGGGAATCCCCTACGAGCAGTACTTC
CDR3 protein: CASSPLGGGIPYEQYF

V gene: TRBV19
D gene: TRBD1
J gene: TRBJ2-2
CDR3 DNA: TGTGCCAGCGACTTGGGACAGGGTAACGGGGAGCTGTTTTTT
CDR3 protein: CASDLGQGNGELFF

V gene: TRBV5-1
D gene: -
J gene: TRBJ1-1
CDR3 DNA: TGCGCCAGCAGCGGGGGGGATAAGGGGACTGAAGCTTTCTTT
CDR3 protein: CASSGGDKGTEAFF

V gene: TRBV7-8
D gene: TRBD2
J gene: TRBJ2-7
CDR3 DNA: TGTGCCAGCAGCTTTATGCGGGAGGGGTCCGAGCAGTACTTC
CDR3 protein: CASSFMREGSEQYF